This T cell receptor (beta chain) was sequenced during a study of T-cell reconstitution after alpha-beta-depleted transplantation in children (dated by TCRdb to 2016 to 2018). Broadly, across the study: T-cell immune reconstitution after TCRalphabeta/CD19-depleted allogeneic hematopoietic cell transplantation in children was quantitatively tracked in the study by means of TCR repertoire profiling. What the research found in general, with its limitations: In some patients, the high TCRbeta diversity seen at day 60 was put down to recipient T cells and intrathymic progenitors that had survived conditioning. The apparently early alphabetaT-cell count recovery about two months after transplant was reportedly dependent on only several hundred rapidly expanded clones derived from non-depleted graft cells. Over the following months the frequencies of hyperexpanded clones went down, and after one year T-cell counts and TCRbeta diversity were mostly credited to newly produced T cells.

Relative to germline, V is 6 bases shorter and J is 4 bases shorter, with 8 bases between their ends. The CDR3 runs 11 residues from the cysteine to the phenylalanine. Only the CDR3 part of the read is kept: 33 bases, read in frame from the first base. In the germline V gene (reference sequence), CDR1 corresponds to DFQATT and CDR2 to SNEGSKA. Library prep was done by PCR. Sequenced on an Illumina HiSeq 2500. TCR library preparation used molecular barcoding, with unique molecular identifiers applied to normalize quantification of the TCRbeta repertoire. The public sequencing data were trimmed at Q25 with fastp and processed into clonotypes with MiXCR by TCRdb, which kept only in-frame beta chains. A single entry per CDR3 protein holds the most common genes and DNA from its merged rows. In this sample the table shows about 110,000 distinct CDR3 sequences, almost 6.5% of which occur a single time. Roughly 24% of the sample belongs to the ten largest clones.

The sample's treatment or condition label, in plain terms: allogeneic hematopoietic cell transplantation with graft depleted of TCRalphabeta T cells and CD19 B cells. The transplant recipients were children given TCRalphabeta/CD19-depleted allogeneic hematopoietic cell grafts. This clonotype came up many times. Its antigen is currently not known. No base quality information exists; no much larger clone differs at one position. The material sequenced was PBMCs, mostly from graft donor cells, taken 360 days after TCRalphabeta/CD19-depleted stem cell transplant. This receptor was obtained from a male patient under 10 years old who had a stem cell transplant for acute lymphoblastic leukemia, so the T cells may come from the graft donor. The rearrangement combines TRBV20-1 with TRBJ2-3, and perhaps TRBD1 as D gene, on 6 matching bases. The DNA sequence follows: TGCAGTGCCGCAGGGGCAGATACGCAGTATTTT. Its protein product is CSAAGADTQYF.